This TCR beta chain is from a study of glioma-infiltrating T cells listed by TCRdb under 2016. Study-wide context: The study sequenced TCR alpha- and beta-chain repertoires from glioma tissue, from non-neoplastic brain tissue and from matched peripheral blood mononuclear cells. To measure divergence between tissue and blood T-cell populations, each tissue-infiltrating repertoire was compared with the peripheral blood repertoire of the same patient. The paired cohort was made up of three low-grade glioma patients, about 8 primary glioblastoma patients and three non-glioma patients who contributed non-neoplastic brain tissue. What the authors observed across the whole study: VJ-independent divergence between tissue and blood was found to be below expectation in non-neoplastic patients but above expectation in all gliomas, particularly low-grade gliomas. Small numbers underpinned the group comparisons: about eight glioblastoma patients, three low-grade glioma patients and three non-neoplastic patients. Only a very small number of CDR3 sequences turned up in both tissue and blood, a result put down to high CDR3 diversity combined with limited sampling.

TCR alpha and beta CDR3 regions were amplified with the iRepertoire nested amplicon-rescue multiplex PCR (arm-PCR) platform from RNA. One-step reverse transcription and amplification used about 85-450 ng of tissue mRNA or PBMC total RNA as input. Following bead purification, Illumina adapters were added by a secondary multiplex PCR, and the libraries were gel-purified between 200 and 400 bp. Demultiplexing relied on internal 6-nucleotide barcodes carried by the libraries. Sequencing of libraries was performed on an Illumina MiSeq with 2x220 or 2x250 nucleotide paired-end reads. The original methods were these. Paired reads were merged using FLASH 1.2.11 and were aligned to the GRCh37 human genome using BWA-MEM, after which TRA and TRB reads were extracted. An IMGT-derived reference of cassette sequences and CDR3 motifs, with pseudogenes included, was used for V and J assignment. Reads were translated in three frames, and productive CDR3s were defined by a C…FGXG motif without stop codons. Unique combinations of V-J cassette pair and CDR3 amino acid sequence were defined as clonotypes. Reads were filtered by Hamming distance, thresholded by each sample's sequence error rate in mapped regions. TCRdb ran its own pipeline on the public reads, namely fastp trimming at Q25 and MiXCR clone calling, and kept in-frame beta chains. Merged by CDR3 protein, the rows form single entries marked with the most common genes and DNA. The authors' filters were not applied to this entry. The sample table records around 180,000 distinct CDR3 sequences; more than 35% of these occur just once. The ten largest clonotypes hold about 5.2% of the sample.

The junction shows trimming of 6 bases on V and 2 bases on J, plus 17 bases between the germline ends. The CDR3 sequence holds 16 residues, the cysteine and phenylalanine included. Only the CDR3 region is kept as DNA, spanning 48 bases read in frame from base 1. Concerning this clonotype itself: Its antigen is currently not known. Per-base qualities were not stored, and no clone one base away is much larger.

The sequenced material came from glioma tissue, nonneoplastic brain tissue, or PBMCs (not recorded which). The chain is assembled from TRBV12-3 or TRBV12-4 and TRBJ2-1; a confident D gene designation cannot be given. The clonotype comes from a human donor with low-grade glioma or glioblastoma, undergoing nonglioma brain surgery, or in good health (not recorded which). This receptor has the CDR3 CASSPRVATAYNEQFF. Read as DNA, the sequence is TGTGCCAGCAGCCCCAGAGTGGCTACGGCCTACAATGAGCAGTTCTTC.